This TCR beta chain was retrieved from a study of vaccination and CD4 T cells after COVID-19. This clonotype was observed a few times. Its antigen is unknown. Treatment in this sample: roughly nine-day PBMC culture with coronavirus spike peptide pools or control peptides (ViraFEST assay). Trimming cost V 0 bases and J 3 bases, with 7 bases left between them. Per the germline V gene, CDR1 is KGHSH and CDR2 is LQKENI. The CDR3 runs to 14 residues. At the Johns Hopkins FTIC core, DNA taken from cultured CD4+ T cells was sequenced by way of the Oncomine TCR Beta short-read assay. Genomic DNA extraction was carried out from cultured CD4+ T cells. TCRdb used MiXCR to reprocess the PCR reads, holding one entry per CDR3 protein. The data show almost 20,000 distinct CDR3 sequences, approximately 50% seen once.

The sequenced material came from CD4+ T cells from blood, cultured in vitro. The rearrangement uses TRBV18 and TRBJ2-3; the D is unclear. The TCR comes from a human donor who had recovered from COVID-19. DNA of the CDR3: TGTGCCAGCTCACCACCGACCAGGACAGATACGCAGTATTTT. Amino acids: CASSPPTRTDTQYF. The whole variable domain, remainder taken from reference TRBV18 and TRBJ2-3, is NAGVMQNPRHLVRRRGQEARLRCSPMKGHSHVYWYRQLPEEGLKFMVYLQKENIIDESGMPKERFSAEFPKEGPSILRIQQVVRGDSAAYFCASSPPTRTDTQYFGPGTRLTVL.